The clone carrying this TCR beta chain appeared once. Its antigen is undetermined. In germline, CDR1 is LNHDA, CDR2 SQIVND (reference sequence). The CDR3 totals 15 residues. V shed 4 bases, J shed 0 bases, and the junction held 4 bases outside the gene matches. Method: immunoSEQ multiplex PCR; TCRdb's copy keeps in-frame clones and lacks some. The sample yields under 45,000 clones, 81% seen once. The data belong to a study of OX40 agonist ivuxolimab in advanced cancers. The wider study: At doses from 0.01 to 10 mg/kg, patients were given intravenous ivuxolimab every 2 weeks.

Overall study findings and caveats: The expanded peripheral T cells' antigen specificity was not determined. In general, CD8+ T cells held more expanded clones than CD4+ did, on average.

The TCR comes from an adult with an advanced solid tumor such as melanoma, head and neck, liver or kidney cancer. J is TRBJ1-2 and V is TRBV19, with TRBD1 matching over 8 bases. The specimen comprised CD4+ or CD8+ T cells sorted from blood, sampled in a trial of the OX40 agonist ivuxolimab. The CDR3 spells CASSKDRVSNYGYTF. The CDR3 DNA is TGTGCCAGTAGTAAGGACAGGGTTTCTAACTATGGCTACACCTTC.